This TCR beta chain was identified during a study of vaccination and CD4 T cells after COVID-19. Across the whole study: No peptide, an HIV-1 Nef pool, or a CEFX pool was what each control culture received.

As for this clonotype: The target antigen is unknown.

Cultured CD4+ T cells had their DNA profiled by the Oncomine TCR Beta short-read assay. From the PCR reads, TCRdb called clonotypes with MiXCR, one entry per CDR3 protein. The sample includes over 9,500 distinct CDR3 sequences, about half of them seen just once. Germline assignment: CDR1 MNHEY and CDR2 SVGAGI. The V gene end was trimmed by 2 bases and the J gene end by 5 bases; junction bases not matched to a gene: 0. CDR3 size: 14 residues. Treatment described: approximately 11-day PBMC culture with coronavirus spike peptide pools or control peptides (ViraFEST assay). The sequence was collected from a human donor who had recovered from COVID-19. The sequenced sample consisted of CD4+ T cells from blood, cultured in vitro. The rearrangement joins TRBV6-5 to TRBJ2-5; 12 nucleotides agree with TRBD2. The CDR3 bases are TGTGCCAGCAGTTACGGACTAGCGGGGGAGACCCAGTACTTC. It codes for CASSYGLAGETQYF.